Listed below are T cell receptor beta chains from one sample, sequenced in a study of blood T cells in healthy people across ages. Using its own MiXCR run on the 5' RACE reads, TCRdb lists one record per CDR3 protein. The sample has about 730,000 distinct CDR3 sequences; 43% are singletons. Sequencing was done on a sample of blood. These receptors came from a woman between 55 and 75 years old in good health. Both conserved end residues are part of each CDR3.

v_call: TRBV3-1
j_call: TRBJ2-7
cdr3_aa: CASRLSSGSGYEQYF

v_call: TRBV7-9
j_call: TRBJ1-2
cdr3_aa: CASSSGTVPLEGYTF

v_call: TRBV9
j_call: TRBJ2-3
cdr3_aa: CASSPRTSGGWADTQYF

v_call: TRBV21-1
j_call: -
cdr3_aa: CATPREDEQYF

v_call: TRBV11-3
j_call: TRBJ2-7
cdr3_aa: CASSKDWSTEQYF

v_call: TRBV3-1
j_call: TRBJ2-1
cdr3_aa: CASSQLLAGHQETQFF

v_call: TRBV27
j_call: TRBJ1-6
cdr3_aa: CASTQQGRRRDNSPLHF

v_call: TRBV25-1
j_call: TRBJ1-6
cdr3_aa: CASSEYREDSPLHF

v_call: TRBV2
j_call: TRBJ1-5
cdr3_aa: CASRFSQGSEPQHF

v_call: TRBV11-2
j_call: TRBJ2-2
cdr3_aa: CASNPLPGELFF

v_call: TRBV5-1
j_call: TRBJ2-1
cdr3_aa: CASSSSGGRYNEQFF

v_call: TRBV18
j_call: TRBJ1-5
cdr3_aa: CASSPQGPANNQPQHF

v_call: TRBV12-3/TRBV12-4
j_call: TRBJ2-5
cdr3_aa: CASSSTEETQYF

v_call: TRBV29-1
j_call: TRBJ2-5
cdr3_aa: CSVPGVTGAVRETQYF

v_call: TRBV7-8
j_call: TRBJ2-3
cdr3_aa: CASSLVGSASDTQYF